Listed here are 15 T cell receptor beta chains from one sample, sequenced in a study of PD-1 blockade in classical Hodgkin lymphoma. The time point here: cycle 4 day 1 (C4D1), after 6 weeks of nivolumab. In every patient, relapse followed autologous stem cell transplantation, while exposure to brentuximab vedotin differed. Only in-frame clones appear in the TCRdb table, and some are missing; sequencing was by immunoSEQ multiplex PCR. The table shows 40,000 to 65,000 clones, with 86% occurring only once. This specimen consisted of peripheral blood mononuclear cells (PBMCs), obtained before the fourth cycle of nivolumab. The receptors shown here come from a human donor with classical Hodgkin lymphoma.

CDR3: CASSELGQGNTEAFF. The CDR3 coding sequence is TGTGCCAGCAGTGAACTCGGACAGGGAAACACTGAAGCTTTCTTT. The chain combines TRBV28 with TRBJ1-1; 8 nucleotides line up with TRBD1. The CDR3 loop spans 15 amino acids. CDR1 and CDR2 (germline): MDHEN, SYDVKM. With V trimmed by 5 bases and J by 2 bases, 7 bases remained unmatched.

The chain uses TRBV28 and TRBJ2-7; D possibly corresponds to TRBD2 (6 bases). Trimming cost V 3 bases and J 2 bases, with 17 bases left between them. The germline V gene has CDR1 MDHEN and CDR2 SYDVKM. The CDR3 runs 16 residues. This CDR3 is CASSLRRGGPPYEQYF. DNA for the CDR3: TGTGCCAGCAGTTTGCGTCGGGGAGGCCCCCCCTACGAGCAGTACTTC. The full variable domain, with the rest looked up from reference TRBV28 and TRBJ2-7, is DVKVTQSSRYLVKRTGEKVFLECVQDMDHENMFWYRQDPGLGLRLIYFSYDVKMKEKGDIPEGYSVSREKKERFSLILESASTNQTSMYLCASSLRRGGPPYEQYFGPGTRLTVT.

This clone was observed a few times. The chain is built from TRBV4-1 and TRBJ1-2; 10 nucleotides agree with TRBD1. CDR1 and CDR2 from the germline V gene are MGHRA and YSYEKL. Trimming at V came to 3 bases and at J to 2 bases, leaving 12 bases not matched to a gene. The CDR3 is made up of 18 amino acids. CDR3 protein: CASSHLLSGTGDNYGYTF. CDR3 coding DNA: TGCGCCAGCAGCCACTTGTTATCTGGGACAGGGGACAACTATGGCTACACCTTC.

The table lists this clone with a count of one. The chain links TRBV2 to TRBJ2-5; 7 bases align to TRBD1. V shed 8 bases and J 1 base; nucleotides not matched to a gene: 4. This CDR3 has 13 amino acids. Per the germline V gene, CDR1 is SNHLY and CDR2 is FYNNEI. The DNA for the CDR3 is TGTGCCAGCGGACGGGACAGCCAAGAGACCCAGTACTTC. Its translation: CASGRDSQETQYF.

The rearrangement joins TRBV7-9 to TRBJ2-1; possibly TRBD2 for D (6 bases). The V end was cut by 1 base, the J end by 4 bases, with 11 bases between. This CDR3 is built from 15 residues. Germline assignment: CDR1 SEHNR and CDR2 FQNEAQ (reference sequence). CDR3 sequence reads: CASSLDRGRYNEQFF. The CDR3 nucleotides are TGTGCCAGCAGCTTAGATCGGGGGAGGTACAATGAGCAGTTCTTC.

The CDR3 sequence: CASSSPGQGRLAGDIYEQYF. DNA of the CDR3: TGTGCCAGCAGTTCTCCGGGACAGGGGCGACTAGCGGGGGACATCTACGAGCAGTACTTC. This chain uses TRBV2 with TRBJ2-7; 12 bases are shared with TRBD2. Germline V gene sequence: CDR1 SNHLY, CDR2 FYNNEI. CDR3 length: 20 residues. The junction had 20 bases not matched to a gene; V was cut back by 5 bases and J by 3 bases.

CDR3 DNA: TGCGCCAGCAGCCTTGACAGAGTCTACGAGCAGTACTTC. Translating it yields CASSLDRVYEQYF. The chain employs TRBV5-1 and TRBJ2-7; D possibly corresponds to TRBD1 (5 bases). The CDR3 length is 13 residues. Trimming pared 4 bases from V and 3 bases from J, leaving 11 bases between. The germline CDR1 and CDR2 sequences are SGHRS and YFSETQ.

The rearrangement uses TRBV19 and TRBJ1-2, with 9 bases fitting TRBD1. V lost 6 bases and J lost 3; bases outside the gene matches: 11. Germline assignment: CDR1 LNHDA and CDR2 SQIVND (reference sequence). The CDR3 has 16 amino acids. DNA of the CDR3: TGTGCCAGTAGGACCTACAGACAGGGGGAAGACTATGGCTACACCTTC. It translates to CASRTYRQGEDYGYTF.

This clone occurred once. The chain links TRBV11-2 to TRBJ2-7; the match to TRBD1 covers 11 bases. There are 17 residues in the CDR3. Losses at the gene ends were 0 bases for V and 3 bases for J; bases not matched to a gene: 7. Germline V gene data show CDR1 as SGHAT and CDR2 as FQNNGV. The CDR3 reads CASSLDPTGTGGYEQYF. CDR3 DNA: TGTGCCAGCAGCTTAGATCCGACCGGGACAGGGGGCTACGAGCAGTACTTC.

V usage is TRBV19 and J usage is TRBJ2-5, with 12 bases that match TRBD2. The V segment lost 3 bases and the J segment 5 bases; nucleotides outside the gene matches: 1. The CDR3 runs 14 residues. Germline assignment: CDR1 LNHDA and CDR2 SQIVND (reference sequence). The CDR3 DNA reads TGTGCCAGTAGTATGGGGACTAGCGGGGAGACCCAGTACTTC. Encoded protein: CASSMGTSGETQYF.

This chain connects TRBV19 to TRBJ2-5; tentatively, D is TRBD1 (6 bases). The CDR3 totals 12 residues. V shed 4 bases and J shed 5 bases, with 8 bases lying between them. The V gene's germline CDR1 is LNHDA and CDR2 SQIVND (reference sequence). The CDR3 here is CASSTGAETQYF. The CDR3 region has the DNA TGTGCCAGTAGTACAGGGGCGGAGACCCAGTACTTC.

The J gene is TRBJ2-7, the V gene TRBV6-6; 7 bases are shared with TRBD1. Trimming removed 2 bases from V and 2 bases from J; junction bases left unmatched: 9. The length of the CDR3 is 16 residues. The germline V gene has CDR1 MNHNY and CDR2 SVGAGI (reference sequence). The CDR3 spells CASSYAMGQWTYEQYF. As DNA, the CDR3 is TGTGCCAGCAGTTACGCCATGGGACAGTGGACCTACGAGCAGTACTTC.

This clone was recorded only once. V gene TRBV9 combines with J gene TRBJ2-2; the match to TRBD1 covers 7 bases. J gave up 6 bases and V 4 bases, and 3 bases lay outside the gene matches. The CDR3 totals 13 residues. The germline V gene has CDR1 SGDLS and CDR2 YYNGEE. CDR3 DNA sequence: TGTGCCAGCAGCCTAGGGGGCCCCGGGGAGCTGTTTTTT. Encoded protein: CASSLGGPGELFF.

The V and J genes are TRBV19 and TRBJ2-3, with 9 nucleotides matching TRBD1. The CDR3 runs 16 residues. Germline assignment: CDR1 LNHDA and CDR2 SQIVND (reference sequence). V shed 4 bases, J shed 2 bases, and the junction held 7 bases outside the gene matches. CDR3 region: CASSTTGQGFTDTQYF. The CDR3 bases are TGTGCCAGTAGTACAACGGGACAGGGTTTCACAGATACGCAGTATTTT. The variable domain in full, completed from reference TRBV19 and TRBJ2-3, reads DGGITQSPKYLFRKEGQNVTLSCEQNLNHDAMYWYRQDPGQGLRLIYYSQIVNDFQKGDIAEGYSVSREKKESFPLTVTSAQKNPTAFYLCASSTTGQGFTDTQYFGPGTRLTVL.

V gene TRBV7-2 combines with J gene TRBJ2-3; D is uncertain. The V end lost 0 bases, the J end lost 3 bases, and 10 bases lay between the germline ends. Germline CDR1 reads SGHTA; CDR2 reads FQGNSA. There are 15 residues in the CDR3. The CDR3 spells CASSLASSATDTQYF. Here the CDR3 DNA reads TGTGCCAGCAGCTTAGCTTCTTCGGCTACAGATACGCAGTATTTT.